The source of this TCR beta chain is a study of shared clonotypes between healthy human individuals. General observations from the study: For sorted subsets, rarefaction showed incomplete sequencing despite large depth.

Note on this clone: As yet, its antigen is unknown.

The authors ran the assay at deep level. Sorted-subset replicate PCR reactions contained roughly 190 ng DNA, corresponding to about 30,000 T cell genomes. TCRdb's copy holds only in-frame clones and misses some; the assay was immunoSEQ multiplex PCR. The table records about 2.2 million clones, 85% to 95% of them present only once. CDR1 MNHEY and CDR2 SMNVEV come from the germline V gene (reference sequence). V was shortened by 5 bases and J by 3 bases, with 19 bases between the two germline ends. The CDR3 runs 16 residues. It was CD45RO-negative cells, positively selected for CCR7, that made up naive CD8 cells, with terminally differentiated effector memory CD45RA+ cells excluded.

Material for sequencing was naive CD8+ T cells from PBMCs. The sequence was obtained from a man younger than 35 in good health. Some clones in this sample may be carry-over from other donors' samples. The chain is built from TRBV27 and TRBJ1-1; D perhaps matches TRBD1 (5 bases). Here the CDR3 DNA reads TGTGCCAGCAGTCCTGGGACCGGTGTGGTTTACACTGAAGCTTTCTTT. Amino acids: CASSPGTGVVYTEAFF.